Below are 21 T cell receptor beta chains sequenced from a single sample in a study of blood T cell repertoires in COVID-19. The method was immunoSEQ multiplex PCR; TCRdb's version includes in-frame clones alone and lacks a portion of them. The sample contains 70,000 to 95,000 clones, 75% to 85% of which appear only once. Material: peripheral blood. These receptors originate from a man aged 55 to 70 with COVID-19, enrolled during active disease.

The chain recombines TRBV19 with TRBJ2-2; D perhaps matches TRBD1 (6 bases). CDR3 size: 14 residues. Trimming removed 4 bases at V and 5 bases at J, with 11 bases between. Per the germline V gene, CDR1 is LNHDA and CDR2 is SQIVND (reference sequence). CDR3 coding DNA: TGTGCCAGTAGTACGAACGGACAGACCGGGGAGCTGTTTTTT. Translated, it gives CASSTNGQTGELFF.

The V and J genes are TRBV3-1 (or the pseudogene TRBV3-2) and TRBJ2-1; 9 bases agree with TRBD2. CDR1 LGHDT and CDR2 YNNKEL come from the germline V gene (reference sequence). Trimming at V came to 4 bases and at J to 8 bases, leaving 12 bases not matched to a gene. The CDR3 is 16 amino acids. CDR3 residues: CASSRRIAGAPYEQFF. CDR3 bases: TGTGCCAGCAGCCGCCGAATAGCGGGGGCGCCCTATGAGCAGTTCTTC.

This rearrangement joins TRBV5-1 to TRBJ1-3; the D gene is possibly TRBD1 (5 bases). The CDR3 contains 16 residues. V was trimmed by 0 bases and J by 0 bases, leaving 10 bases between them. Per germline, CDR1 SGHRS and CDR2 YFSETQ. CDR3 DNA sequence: TGCGCCAGCAGCTTGGGACAGCCGATCTCTGGAAACACCATATATTTT. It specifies CASSLGQPISGNTIYF.

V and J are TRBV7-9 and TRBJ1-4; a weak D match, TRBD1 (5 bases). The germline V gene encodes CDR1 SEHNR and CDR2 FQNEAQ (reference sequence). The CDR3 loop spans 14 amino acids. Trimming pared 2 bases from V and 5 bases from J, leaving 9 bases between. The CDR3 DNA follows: TGTGCCAGCAGCTTAAGACAGATCAATGAAAAACTGTTTTTT. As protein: CASSLRQINEKLFF. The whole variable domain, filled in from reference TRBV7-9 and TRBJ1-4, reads DTGVSQNPRHKITKRGQNVTFRCDPISEHNRLYWYRQTLGQGPEFLTYFQNEAQLEKSRLLSDRFSAERPKGSFSTLEIQRTEQGDSAMYLCASSLRQINEKLFFGSGTQLSVL.

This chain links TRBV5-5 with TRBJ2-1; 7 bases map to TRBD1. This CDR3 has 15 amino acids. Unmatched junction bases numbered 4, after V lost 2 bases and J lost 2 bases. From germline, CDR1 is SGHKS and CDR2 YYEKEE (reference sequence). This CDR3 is CASSFRGQTYNEQFF. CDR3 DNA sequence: TGTGCCAGCAGCTTCCGGGGACAGACCTACAATGAGCAGTTCTTC. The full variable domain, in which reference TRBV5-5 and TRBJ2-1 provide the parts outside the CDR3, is DAGVTQSPTHLIKTRGQQVTLRCSPISGHKSVSWYQQVLGQGPQFIFQYYEKEERGRGNFPDRFSARQFPNYSSELNVNALLLGDSALYLCASSFRGQTYNEQFFGPGTRLTVL.

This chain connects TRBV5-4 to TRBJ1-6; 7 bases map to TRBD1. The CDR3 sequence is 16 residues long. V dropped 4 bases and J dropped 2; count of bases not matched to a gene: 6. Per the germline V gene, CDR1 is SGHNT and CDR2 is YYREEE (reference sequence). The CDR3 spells CASSQGTDTYNSPLHF. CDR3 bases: TGTGCCAGCAGCCAAGGGACAGACACCTATAATTCACCCCTCCACTTT.

The CDR3 region is CAWSVPPGSYEQYF. CDR3 sequence (DNA): TGTGCCTGGAGTGTACCCCCCGGGAGCTACGAGCAGTACTTC. The chain recombines TRBV30 with TRBJ2-7; weak D call: TRBD2 (6 bases). The CDR3 length is 14 residues. The V gene's germline CDR1 is GTSNPN and CDR2 SVGIG (reference sequence). The V end was cut by 0 bases, the J end by 3 bases, with 12 bases between.

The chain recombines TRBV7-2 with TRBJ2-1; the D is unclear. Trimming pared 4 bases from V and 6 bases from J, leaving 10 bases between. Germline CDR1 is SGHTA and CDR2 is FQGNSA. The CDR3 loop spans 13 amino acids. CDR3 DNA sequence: TGTGCCAGCAGCTCTGGTTTACTCAATGAGCAGTTCTTC. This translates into CASSSGLLNEQFF.

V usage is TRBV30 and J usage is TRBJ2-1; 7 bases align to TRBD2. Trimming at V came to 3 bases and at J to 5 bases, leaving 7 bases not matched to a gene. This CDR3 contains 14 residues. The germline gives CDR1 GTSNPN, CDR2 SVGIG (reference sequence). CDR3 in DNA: TGTGCCTGGAGGAGGCTAGCGGTAAACAATGAGCAGTTCTTC. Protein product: CAWRRLAVNNEQFF.

The CDR3 sequence is CARRARGRERGETQYF. DNA of the CDR3: TGTGCCAGACGGGCGAGAGGGCGGGAGCGTGGGGAGACCCAGTACTTC. The chain carries TRBV2 and TRBJ2-5; 7 positions match TRBD2. This CDR3 region has 16 residues. Trimming at V came to 9 bases and at J to 5 bases, leaving 18 bases not matched to a gene. In germline, CDR1 is SNHLY, CDR2 FYNNEI.

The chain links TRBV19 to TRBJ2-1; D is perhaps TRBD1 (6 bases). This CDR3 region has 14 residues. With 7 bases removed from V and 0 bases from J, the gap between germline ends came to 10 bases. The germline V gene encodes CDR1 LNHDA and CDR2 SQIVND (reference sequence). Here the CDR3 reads CASTQGSSYNEQFF. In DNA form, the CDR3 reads TGTGCCAGTACTCAGGGGAGCTCCTACAATGAGCAGTTCTTC.

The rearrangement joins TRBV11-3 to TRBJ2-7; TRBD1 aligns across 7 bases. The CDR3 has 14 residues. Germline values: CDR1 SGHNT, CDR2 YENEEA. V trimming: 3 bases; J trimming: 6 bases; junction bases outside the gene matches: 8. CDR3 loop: CASSFDRARREQYF. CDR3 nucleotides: TGTGCCAGCAGCTTCGACAGGGCTCGCCGCGAGCAGTACTTC.

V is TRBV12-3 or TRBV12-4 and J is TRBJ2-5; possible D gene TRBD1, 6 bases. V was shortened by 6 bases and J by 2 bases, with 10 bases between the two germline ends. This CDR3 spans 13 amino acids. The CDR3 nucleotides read TGTGCCAGCAGACTGGGGGCGCAAGAGACCCAGTACTTC. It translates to CASRLGAQETQYF.

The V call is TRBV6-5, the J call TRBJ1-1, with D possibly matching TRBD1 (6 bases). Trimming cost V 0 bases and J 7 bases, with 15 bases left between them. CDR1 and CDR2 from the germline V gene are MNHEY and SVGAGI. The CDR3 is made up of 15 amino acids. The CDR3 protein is CASSYSMVPGVEAFF. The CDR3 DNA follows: TGTGCCAGCAGTTACTCGATGGTCCCAGGGGTTGAAGCTTTCTTT.

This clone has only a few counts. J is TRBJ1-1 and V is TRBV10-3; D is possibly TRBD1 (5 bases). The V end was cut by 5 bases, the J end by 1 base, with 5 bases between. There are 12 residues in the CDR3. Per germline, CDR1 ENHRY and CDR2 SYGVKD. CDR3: CAISTGNTEAFF. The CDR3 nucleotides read TGTGCCATCAGTACAGGGAACACTGAAGCTTTCTTT.

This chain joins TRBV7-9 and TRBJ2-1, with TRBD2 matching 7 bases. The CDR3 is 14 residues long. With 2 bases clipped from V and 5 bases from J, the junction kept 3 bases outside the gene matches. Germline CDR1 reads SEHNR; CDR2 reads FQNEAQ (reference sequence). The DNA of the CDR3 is TGTGCCAGCAGCTTACTAGCGGCCCACAATGAGCAGTTCTTC. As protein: CASSLLAAHNEQFF.

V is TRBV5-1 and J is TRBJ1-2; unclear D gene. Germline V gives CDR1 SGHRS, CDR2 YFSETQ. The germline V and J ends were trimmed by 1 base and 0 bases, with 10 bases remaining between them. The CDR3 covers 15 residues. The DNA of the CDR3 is TGCGCCAGCAGCTTGTCGGCAGGAACTAACTATGGCTACACCTTC. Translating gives CASSLSAGTNYGYTF.

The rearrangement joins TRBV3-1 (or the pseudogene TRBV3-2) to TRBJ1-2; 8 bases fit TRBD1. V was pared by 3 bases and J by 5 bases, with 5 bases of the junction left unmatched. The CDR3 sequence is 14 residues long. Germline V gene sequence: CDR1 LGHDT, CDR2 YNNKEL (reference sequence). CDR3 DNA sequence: TGTGCCAGCAGCCAGCCCCAGGGGGCGTATGGCTACACCTTC. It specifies CASSQPQGAYGYTF.

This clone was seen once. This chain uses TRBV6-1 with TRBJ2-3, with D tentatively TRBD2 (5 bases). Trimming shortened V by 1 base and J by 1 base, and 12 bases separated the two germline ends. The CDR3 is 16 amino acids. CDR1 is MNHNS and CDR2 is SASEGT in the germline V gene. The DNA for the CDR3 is TGTGCCAGCAGTGAAGGCCCCGGGGTCGGCACAGATACGCAGTATTTT. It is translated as CASSEGPGVGTDTQYF.

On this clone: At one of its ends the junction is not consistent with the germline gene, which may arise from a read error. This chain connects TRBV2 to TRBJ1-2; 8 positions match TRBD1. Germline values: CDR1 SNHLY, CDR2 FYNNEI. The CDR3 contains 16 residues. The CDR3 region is CASREEGQGDNYGYTF. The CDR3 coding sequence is TGTGCCAGCAGAGAAGAAGGACAGGGAGATAACTATGGCTACACCTTC.

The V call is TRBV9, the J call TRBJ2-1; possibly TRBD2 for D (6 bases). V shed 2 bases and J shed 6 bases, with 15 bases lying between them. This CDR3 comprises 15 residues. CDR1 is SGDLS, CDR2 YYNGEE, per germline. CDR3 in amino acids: CASSVAGTWGNEQFF. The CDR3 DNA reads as TGTGCCAGCAGCGTCGCCGGGACTTGGGGCAATGAGCAGTTCTTC.